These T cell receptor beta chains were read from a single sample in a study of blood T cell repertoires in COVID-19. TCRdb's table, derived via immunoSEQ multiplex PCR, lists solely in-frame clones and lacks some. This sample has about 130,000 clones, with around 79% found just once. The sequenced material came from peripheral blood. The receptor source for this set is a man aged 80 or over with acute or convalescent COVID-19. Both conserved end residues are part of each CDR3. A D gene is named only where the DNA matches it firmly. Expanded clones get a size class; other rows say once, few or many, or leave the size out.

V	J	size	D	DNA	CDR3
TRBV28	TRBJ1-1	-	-	TGTGCCAGCAGTTTGAGATTGGCACGGGGGGACACTGAAGCTTTCTTT	CASSLRLARGDTEAFF
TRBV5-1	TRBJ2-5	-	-	TGCGCCAGCAGCTCTGGAGGGATAGTACTACAAGAGACCCAGTACTTC	CASSSGGIVLQETQYF
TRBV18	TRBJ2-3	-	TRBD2	TGTGCCAGCGGAAGCGGAGCGGGGGGGCGGACAGATACGCAGTATTTT	CASGSGAGGRTDTQYF
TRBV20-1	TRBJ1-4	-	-	TGCAGTGCTAGACAGATTGAAAAACTGTTTTTT	CSARQIEKLFF
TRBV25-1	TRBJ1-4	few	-	TGTGCCAGCAGTGAATTCAGGGGAGATGAAAAACTGTTTTTT	CASSEFRGDEKLFF
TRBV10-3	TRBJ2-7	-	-	TGTGCCATCAGTGGGCCCCGAAAAGACGGAGGGGTGCAGTACTTC	CAISGPRKDGGVQYF
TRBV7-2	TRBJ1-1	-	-	TGTGCCAGCAGCTTTAGTGGGGCAGGGTTCATGGACACTGAAGCTTTCTTT	CASSFSGAGFMDTEAFF
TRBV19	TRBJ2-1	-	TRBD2	TGTGCCAGTAGTATTACTAGCGGGGGCCCCTCCAATGAGCAGTTCTTC	CASSITSGGPSNEQFF
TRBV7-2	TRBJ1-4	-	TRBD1	TGTGCCAGCAGCTTAGCCGGGACAGGGGTTCAAAAACTGTTTTTT	CASSLAGTGVQKLFF
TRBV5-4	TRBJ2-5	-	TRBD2	TGTGCCAGCAGCTCGGGGGGGCCGGGACTAAGGCAGACCCAGTACTTC	CASSSGGPGLRQTQYF
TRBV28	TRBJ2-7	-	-	TGTGCCAGCAGTGTGACAGTCTACGAGCAGTACTTC	CASSVTVYEQYF
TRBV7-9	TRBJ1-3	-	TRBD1	TGTGCCAGCAGCCCAGGGACAGGGAGGTCGGGAAACACCATATATTTT	CASSPGTGRSGNTIYF
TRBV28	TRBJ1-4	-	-	TGTGCCAGCAGTTTACCCACAACTAATGAAAAACTGTTTTTT	CASSLPTTNEKLFF
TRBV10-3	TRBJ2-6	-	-	TGTGCCACTCGGCCCGGAGTCCACTCTGGGGCCAACGTCCTGACTTTC	CATRPGVHSGANVLTF
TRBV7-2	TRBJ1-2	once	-	TGTGCCAGCAGCACGACTCCTAACAACTATGGCTACACCTTC	CASSTTPNNYGYTF
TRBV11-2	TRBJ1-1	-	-	TGTGCCAGCAGCTTAGGGGCAGCTACAACTGAAGCTTTCTTT	CASSLGAATTEAFF
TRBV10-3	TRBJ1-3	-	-	TGTGCCATCAGTGAGTCGAGGGGGGGAACTGGAAACACCATATATTTT	CAISESRGGTGNTIYF
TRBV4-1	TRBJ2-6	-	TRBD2	TGCGCCAGCAGCCGTGGACTAGCGGGGAGCTCTGGGGCCAACGTCCTGACTTTC	CASSRGLAGSSGANVLTF
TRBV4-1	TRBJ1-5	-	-	TGCGCCAGCAGCCAAGCAGGGGCCTTGTATAGCAATCAGCCCCAGCATTTT	CASSQAGALYSNQPQHF
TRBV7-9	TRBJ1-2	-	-	TGTGCCAGCACCTTTGGGGCTGAGGCCAGCTACACCTTC	CASTFGAEASYTF
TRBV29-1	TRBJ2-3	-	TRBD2	TGCAGCGTTGAAGGTCTAGCGGGGAGCACAGATACGCAGTATTTT	CSVEGLAGSTDTQYF
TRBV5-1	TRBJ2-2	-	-	TGCGCCAGCAGCTTCGGACAGCCCGGGGAGCTGTTTTTT	CASSFGQPGELFF
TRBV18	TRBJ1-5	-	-	TGTGCCAGCTCACCACAAAGGGGGTTAGGTGGCAATCAGCCCCAGCATTTT	CASSPQRGLGGNQPQHF
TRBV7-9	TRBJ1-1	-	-	TGTGCCAGCAATTTCGGAGGTACTGAAGCTTTCTTT	CASNFGGTEAFF
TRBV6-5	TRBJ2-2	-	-	TGTGCCAGCAAGTTGGAGAGGAACACCGGGGAGCTGTTTTTT	CASKLERNTGELFF